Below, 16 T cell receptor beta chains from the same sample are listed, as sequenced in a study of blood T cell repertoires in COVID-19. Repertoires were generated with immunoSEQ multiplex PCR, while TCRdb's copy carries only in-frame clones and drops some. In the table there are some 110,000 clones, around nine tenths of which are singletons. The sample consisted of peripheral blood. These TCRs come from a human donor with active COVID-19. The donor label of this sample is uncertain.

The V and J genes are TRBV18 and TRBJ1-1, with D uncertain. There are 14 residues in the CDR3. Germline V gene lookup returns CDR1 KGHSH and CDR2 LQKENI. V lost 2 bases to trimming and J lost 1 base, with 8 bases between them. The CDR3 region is CASSPVSRNTEAFF. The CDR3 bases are TGTGCCAGCTCACCAGTTAGCCGGAACACTGAAGCTTTCTTT.

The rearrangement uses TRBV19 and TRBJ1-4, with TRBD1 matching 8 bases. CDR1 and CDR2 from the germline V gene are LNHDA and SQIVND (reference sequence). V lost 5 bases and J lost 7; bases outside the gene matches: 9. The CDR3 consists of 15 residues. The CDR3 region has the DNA TGTGCCAGTAGTGGGCGGACAGGGAGGATTGAAAAACTGTTTTTT. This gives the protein CASSGRTGRIEKLFF.

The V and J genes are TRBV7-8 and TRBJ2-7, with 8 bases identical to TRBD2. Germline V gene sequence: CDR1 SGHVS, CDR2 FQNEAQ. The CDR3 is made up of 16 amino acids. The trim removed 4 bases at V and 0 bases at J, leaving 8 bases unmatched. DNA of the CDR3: TGTGCCAGCAGCTCCAGGGACGGGGGGGACTCCTACGAGCAGTACTTC. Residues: CASSSRDGGDSYEQYF.

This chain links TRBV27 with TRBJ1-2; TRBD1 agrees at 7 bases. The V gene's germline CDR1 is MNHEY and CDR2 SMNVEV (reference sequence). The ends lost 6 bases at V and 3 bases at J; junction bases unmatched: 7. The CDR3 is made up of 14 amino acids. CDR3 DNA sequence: TGTGCCAGCAGCCGTGGAGGGGGCTACTATGGCTACACCTTC. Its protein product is CASSRGGGYYGYTF.

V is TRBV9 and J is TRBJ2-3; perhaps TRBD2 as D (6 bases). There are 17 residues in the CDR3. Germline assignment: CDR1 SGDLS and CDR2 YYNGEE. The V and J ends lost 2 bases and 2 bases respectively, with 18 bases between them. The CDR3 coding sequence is TGTGCCAGCAGCGTTCGCGGGTTTAGCGGTGTCACAGATACGCAGTATTTT. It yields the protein CASSVRGFSGVTDTQYF.

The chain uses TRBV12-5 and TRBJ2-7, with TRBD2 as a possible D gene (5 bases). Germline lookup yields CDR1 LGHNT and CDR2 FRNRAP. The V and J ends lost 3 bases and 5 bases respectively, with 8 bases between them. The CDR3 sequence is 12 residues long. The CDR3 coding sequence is TGTGCTAGTGGTTTAGGAGGACACGAGCAGTACTTC. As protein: CASGLGGHEQYF.

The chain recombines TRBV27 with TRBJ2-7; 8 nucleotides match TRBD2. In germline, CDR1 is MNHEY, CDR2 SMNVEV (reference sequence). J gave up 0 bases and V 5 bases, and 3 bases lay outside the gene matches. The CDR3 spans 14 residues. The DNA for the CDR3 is TGTGCCAGCAGTGGGCGGGGGGTCTCCTACGAGCAGTACTTC. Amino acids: CASSGRGVSYEQYF.

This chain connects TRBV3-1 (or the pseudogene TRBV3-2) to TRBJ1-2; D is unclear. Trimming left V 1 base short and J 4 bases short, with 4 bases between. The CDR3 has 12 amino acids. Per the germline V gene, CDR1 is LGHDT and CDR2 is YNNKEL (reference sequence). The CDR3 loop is CASSQASYGYTF. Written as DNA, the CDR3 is TGTGCCAGCAGCCAAGCGAGCTATGGCTACACCTTC.

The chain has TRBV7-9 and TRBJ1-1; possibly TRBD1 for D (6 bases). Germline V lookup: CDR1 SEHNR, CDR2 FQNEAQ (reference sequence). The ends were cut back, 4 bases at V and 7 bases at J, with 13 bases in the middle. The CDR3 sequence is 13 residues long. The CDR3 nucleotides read TGTGCCAGCAGCTCAACAGGGCCCAGTGAAGCTTTCTTT. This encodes CASSSTGPSEAFF. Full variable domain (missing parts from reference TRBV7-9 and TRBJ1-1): DTGVSQNPRHKITKRGQNVTFRCDPISEHNRLYWYRQTLGQGPEFLTYFQNEAQLEKSRLLSDRFSAERPKGSFSTLEIQRTEQGDSAMYLCASSSTGPSEAFFGQGTRLTVV.

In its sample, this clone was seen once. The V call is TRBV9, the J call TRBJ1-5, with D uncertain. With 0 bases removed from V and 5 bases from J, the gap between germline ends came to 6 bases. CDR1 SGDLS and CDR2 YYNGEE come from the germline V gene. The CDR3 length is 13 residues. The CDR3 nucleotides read TGTGCCAGCAGCGTAGTTCAGGATCAGCCCCAGCATTTT. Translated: CASSVVQDQPQHF.

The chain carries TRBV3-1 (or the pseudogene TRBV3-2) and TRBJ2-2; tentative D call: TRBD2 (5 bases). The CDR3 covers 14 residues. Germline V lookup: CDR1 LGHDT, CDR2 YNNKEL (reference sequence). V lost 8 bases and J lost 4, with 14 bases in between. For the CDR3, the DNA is TGTGCCAGCCGGGGAATGGTGAGCACCGGGGAGCTGTTTTTT. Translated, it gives CASRGMVSTGELFF.

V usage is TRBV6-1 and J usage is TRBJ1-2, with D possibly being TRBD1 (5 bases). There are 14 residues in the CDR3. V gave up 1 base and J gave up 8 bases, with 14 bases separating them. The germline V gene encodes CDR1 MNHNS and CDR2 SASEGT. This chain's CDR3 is CASSEGKGRGGYTF. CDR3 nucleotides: TGTGCCAGCAGTGAAGGTAAAGGGAGGGGCGGCTACACCTTC.

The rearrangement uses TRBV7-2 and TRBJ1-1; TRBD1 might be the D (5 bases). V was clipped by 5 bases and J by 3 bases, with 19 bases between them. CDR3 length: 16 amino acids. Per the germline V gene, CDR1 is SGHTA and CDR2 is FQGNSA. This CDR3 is CASSPAPRAIHTEAFF. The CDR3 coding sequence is TGTGCCAGCAGCCCCGCACCCAGGGCCATACACACTGAAGCTTTCTTT.

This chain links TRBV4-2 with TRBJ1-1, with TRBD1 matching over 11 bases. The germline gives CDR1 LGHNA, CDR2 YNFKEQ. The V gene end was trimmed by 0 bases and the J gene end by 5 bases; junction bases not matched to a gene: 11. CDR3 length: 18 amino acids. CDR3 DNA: TGTGCCAGCAGCCAAGATAAAGGACAGGGGGCGCGAAGGACTGAAGCTTTCTTT. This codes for CASSQDKGQGARRTEAFF.

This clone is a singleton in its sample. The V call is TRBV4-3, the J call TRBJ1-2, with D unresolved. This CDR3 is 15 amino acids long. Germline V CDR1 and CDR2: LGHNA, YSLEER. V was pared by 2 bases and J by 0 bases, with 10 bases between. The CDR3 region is CASSQTPGTNYGYTF. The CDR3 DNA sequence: TGCGCCAGCAGCCAAACCCCCGGGACTAACTATGGCTACACCTTC.

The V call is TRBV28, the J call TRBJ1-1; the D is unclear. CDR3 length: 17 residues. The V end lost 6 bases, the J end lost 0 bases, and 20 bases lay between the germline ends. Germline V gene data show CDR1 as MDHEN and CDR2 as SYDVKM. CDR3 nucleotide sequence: TGTGCCAGCAGCTCCGCGGGGAGGTCACGGATGAACACTGAAGCTTTCTTT. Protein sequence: CASSSAGRSRMNTEAFF.